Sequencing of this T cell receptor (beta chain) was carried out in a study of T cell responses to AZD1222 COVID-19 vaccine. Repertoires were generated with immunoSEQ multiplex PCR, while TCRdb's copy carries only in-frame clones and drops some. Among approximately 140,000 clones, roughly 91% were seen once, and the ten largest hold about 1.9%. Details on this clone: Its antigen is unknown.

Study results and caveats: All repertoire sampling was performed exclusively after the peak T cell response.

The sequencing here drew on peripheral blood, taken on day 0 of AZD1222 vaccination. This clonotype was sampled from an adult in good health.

The CDR3 region is CASSFDREGDTQYF. In nucleotides, the CDR3 is TGTGCCAGCAGCTTTGACAGGGAGGGGGATACGCAGTATTTT. The chain couples TRBV7-9 to TRBJ2-3, with D possibly being TRBD1 or TRBD2 (7 bases each). The germline gives CDR1 SEHNR, CDR2 FQNEAQ (reference sequence). Trimming shortened V by 3 bases and J by 6 bases, and 13 bases separated the two germline ends. The CDR3 contains 14 residues.